The clone carrying this T cell receptor (beta chain) has at least ten counts. As yet, its antigen is unknown. CDR3 length: 15 amino acids. Germline CDR1 reads LGHNA; CDR2 reads YSLEER. Trimming took 0 bases from V and 7 from J, leaving 12 bases between them. The sample comes from a study of neurological immune-mediated disorders. Study-level points and caveats: Patients with HTLV-1-associated myelopathy had the highest level of TCR clonal expansion, whereas patients with multiple sclerosis had the lowest level, falling beneath the level found in healthy controls. Private repertoires in all groups were suggested by the absence of shared CDR3 amino acid sequences among expanded clones across subjects.

By 5'RACE with 10-nucleotide random UMIs, the cDNA was made. A single record per CDR3 protein comes from TCRdb applying MiXCR to the 5' RACE reads. The sample lists under 100,000 distinct CDR3 sequences; less than 15% were seen once. As to time point: longitudinal time-point 2. The unsorted libraries originated from 2 million PBMCs kept at -80 C. This TCR derives from a female donor with HTLV-1-associated myelopathy (HAM/TSP). V is TRBV4-3 and J is TRBJ1-4; possible D gene TRBD1, 6 bases. The sample was PBMCs. CDR3 protein: CASSQDQGRLEKLFF. DNA of the CDR3: TGCGCCAGCAGCCAAGATCAGGGGCGCCTTGAAAAACTGTTTTTT.